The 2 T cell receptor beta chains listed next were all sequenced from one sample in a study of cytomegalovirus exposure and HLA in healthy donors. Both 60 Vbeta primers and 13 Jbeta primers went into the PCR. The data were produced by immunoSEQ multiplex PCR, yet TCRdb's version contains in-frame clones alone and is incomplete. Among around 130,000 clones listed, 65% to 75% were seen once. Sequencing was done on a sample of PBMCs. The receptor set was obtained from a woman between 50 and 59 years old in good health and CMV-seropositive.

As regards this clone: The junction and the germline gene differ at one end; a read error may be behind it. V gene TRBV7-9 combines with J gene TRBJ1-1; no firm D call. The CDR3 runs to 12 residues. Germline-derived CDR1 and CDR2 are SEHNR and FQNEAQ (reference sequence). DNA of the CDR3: TGTTCCAGCAGCTTAGCGAGTACTGAAGCTTTCTTT. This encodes CSSSLASTEAFF.

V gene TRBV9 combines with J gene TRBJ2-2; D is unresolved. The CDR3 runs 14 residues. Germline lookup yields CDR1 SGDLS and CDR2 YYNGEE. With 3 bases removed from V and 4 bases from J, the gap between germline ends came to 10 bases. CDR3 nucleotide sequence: TGTGCCAGCAGCGCAAGACACAGCACCGGGGAGCTGTTTTTT. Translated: CASSARHSTGELFF. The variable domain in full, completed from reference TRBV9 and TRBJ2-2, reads DSGVTQTPKHLITATGQRVTLRCSPRSGDLSVYWYQQSLDQGLQFLIQYYNGEERAKGNILERFSAQQFPDLHSELNLSSLELGDSALYFCASSARHSTGELFFGEGSRLTVL.